The 30 T cell receptor beta chains in this list originate from one sample, sequenced in a study of cytomegalovirus exposure and HLA in healthy donors. Profiled with immunoSEQ multiplex PCR; TCRdb holds only in-frame clones, not every one. This table holds approximately 160,000 clones, 84% found once. Input material: PBMCs. These receptor sequences come from a young man in good health and CMV-seropositive.

The V and J genes are TRBV9 and TRBJ2-3; the match to TRBD1 covers 7 bases. The junction had 11 bases not matched to a gene; V was cut back by 1 base and J by 6 bases. The CDR3 totals 16 residues. Germline V gene sequence: CDR1 SGDLS, CDR2 YYNGEE. CDR3: CASSVTGQANKDTQYF. DNA for the CDR3: TGTGCCAGCAGCGTAACAGGACAGGCGAACAAGGATACGCAGTATTTT.

The CDR3 sequence is CASSFRDYEQYF. The CDR3 DNA follows: TGTGCCAGCAGTTTCAGGGATTACGAGCAGTACTTC. The chain is built from TRBV5-4 and TRBJ2-7; maybe TRBD1 (5 bases). Looked up from germline, CDR1 is SGHNT and CDR2 is YYREEE (reference sequence). CDR3 length equals 12 residues. Trimming shortened V by 5 bases and J by 4 bases, and 10 bases separated the two germline ends.

The rearrangement joins TRBV7-6 to TRBJ2-2, with D maybe TRBD2 (5 bases). This CDR3 contains 14 residues. Trimming took 9 bases from V and 6 from J, leaving 17 bases between them. Germline values: CDR1 SGHVS, CDR2 FNYEAQ. CDR3 amino acids: CASSSGAAPGELFF. The DNA for the CDR3 is TGTGCCAGTTCCAGCGGTGCTGCTCCCGGGGAGCTGTTTTTT. The full variable domain, completed using reference TRBV7-6 and TRBJ2-2, is GAGVSQSPRYKVTKRGQDVALRCDPISGHVSLYWYRQALGQGPEFLTYFNYEAQQDKSGLPNDRFSAERPEGSISTLTIQRTEQRDSAMYRCASSSGAAPGELFFGEGSRLTVL.

The chain couples TRBV6-5 to TRBJ2-1, with D perhaps matching TRBD2 (6 bases). The germline V gene has CDR1 MNHEY and CDR2 SVGAGI. The CDR3 extends over 10 amino acids. V was trimmed by 10 bases and J by 8 bases, leaving 9 bases between them. The CDR3 spells CAIGRHEQFF. The CDR3, as DNA: TGTGCCATAGGGAGGCATGAGCAGTTCTTC.

V gene TRBV28 combines with J gene TRBJ1-5; tentatively, D is TRBD1 (5 bases). This CDR3 is built from 13 residues. Trimming stripped 5 bases from V and 3 bases from J, with 8 bases between. CDR1 is MDHEN, CDR2 SYDVKM, per germline. CDR3 DNA sequence: TGTGCCAGCAGTGACAGTATCAATCAGCCCCAGCATTTT. Protein product: CASSDSINQPQHF. The full variable domain, with the rest looked up from reference TRBV28 and TRBJ1-5, is DVKVTQSSRYLVKRTGEKVFLECVQDMDHENMFWYRQDPGLGLRLIYFSYDVKMKEKGDIPEGYSVSREKKERFSLILESASTNQTSMYLCASSDSINQPQHFGDGTRLSIL.

This clone is a singleton in its sample. The chain links TRBV13 to TRBJ2-1; 12 nucleotides line up with TRBD2. Looked up from germline, CDR1 is PRHDT and CDR2 is FYEKMQ (reference sequence). The CDR3 has 15 amino acids. V trimming: 5 bases; J trimming: 3 bases; junction bases outside the gene matches: 2. The CDR3 loop is CASSILAGGYNEQFF. CDR3 DNA: TGTGCCAGCAGCATACTAGCGGGAGGCTACAATGAGCAGTTCTTC.

J is TRBJ1-5 and V is TRBV28, with D perhaps TRBD1 (6 bases). The V gene's germline CDR1 is MDHEN and CDR2 SYDVKM. CDR3 length equals 18 residues. V lost 5 bases, J lost 0 bases, and 20 bases lay in between. CDR3 residues: CASSPRGGRQDSNQPQHF. The CDR3 bases are TGTGCCAGCAGTCCCCGGGGGGGGCGACAAGATAGCAATCAGCCCCAGCATTTT.

CDR3 coding DNA: TGTGCCATCAGTGTGGGGGGAAACGAGCAGTACTTC. Translation: CAISVGGNEQYF. This chain connects TRBV10-3 to TRBJ2-7; D is possibly TRBD2 (6 bases). Germline V gives CDR1 ENHRY, CDR2 SYGVKD. Trimming shortened V by 4 bases and J by 5 bases, and 9 bases separated the two germline ends. The CDR3 runs to 12 residues.

The chain recombines TRBV6-1 with TRBJ1-5; 7 bases agree with TRBD1. This CDR3 comprises 14 residues. The V gene's germline CDR1 is MNHNS and CDR2 SASEGT. The V segment lost 7 bases and the J segment 6 bases; nucleotides outside the gene matches: 9. The CDR3: CASKDRVKGQPQHF. In DNA form, the CDR3 reads TGTGCCAGCAAAGACAGGGTTAAAGGTCAGCCCCAGCATTTT.

The chain has TRBV6-1 and TRBJ2-1; D remains unclear. The CDR3 extends over 12 amino acids. In germline, CDR1 is MNHNS, CDR2 SASEGT. Deletions cut 1 base from V and 7 bases from J, with 5 bases between. The CDR3 DNA is TGTGCCAGCAGTGAAGATCGTAATGAGCAGTTCTTC. Encoded protein: CASSEDRNEQFF.

This clone appeared a few times. The V call is TRBV28, the J call TRBJ2-2, with TRBD1 identical over 9 bases. The germline gives CDR1 MDHEN, CDR2 SYDVKM. This CDR3 spans 15 amino acids. Germline trimming cut 2 bases from V and 6 bases from J; bases unmatched to any gene: 4. CDR3 DNA sequence: TGTGCCAGCAGTTTAGGGACAGGGTACTCCGGGGAGCTGTTTTTT. This encodes CASSLGTGYSGELFF.

This clone was recorded once. This sequence joins TRBV6-4 and TRBJ2-1, with D tentatively TRBD2 (6 bases). Germline-derived CDR1 and CDR2 are MRHNA and SNTAGT. Trimming pared 2 bases from V and 9 bases from J, leaving 14 bases between. The CDR3 runs 14 residues. The chain's CDR3 is CASSDVGDGGEQFF. Written as DNA, the CDR3 is TGTGCCAGCAGTGACGTGGGGGACGGGGGTGAGCAGTTCTTC.

The genes are TRBV28 and TRBJ1-3; D is undetermined. The CDR3 contains 14 residues. The germline V gene has CDR1 MDHEN and CDR2 SYDVKM. V dropped 3 bases and J dropped 4 bases, with 10 bases sitting between them. The CDR3 region has the DNA TGTGCCAGCAGTTTTGGAGTGCACGGAAACACCATATATTTT. Its translation is CASSFGVHGNTIYF.

This chain uses TRBV11-1 with TRBJ2-2; 8 nucleotides agree with TRBD2. The V gene end was trimmed by 1 base and the J gene end by 6 bases; junction bases not matched to a gene: 7. There are 16 residues in the CDR3. Germline values: CDR1 SGHAT, CDR2 FQDESV (reference sequence). The CDR3 sequence is CASSLEAGGMAGELFF. CDR3 nucleotide sequence: TGTGCCAGCAGCTTAGAGGCGGGGGGAATGGCCGGGGAGCTGTTTTTT. The complete variable domain, with remaining parts taken from reference TRBV11-1 and TRBJ2-2, reads EAEVAQSPRYKITEKSQAVAFWCDPISGHATLYWYRQILGQGPELLVQFQDESVVDDSQLPKDRFSAERLKGVDSTLKIQPAELGDSAMYLCASSLEAGGMAGELFFGEGSRLTVL.

The table lists this clone with a count of one. The J gene is TRBJ2-1, the V gene TRBV19, with 7 bases fitting TRBD1. This CDR3 region has 15 residues. V lost 1 base, J lost 5 bases, and 5 bases stayed unmatched. Germline CDR1 and CDR2: LNHDA and SQIVND (reference sequence). As DNA, the CDR3 is TGTGCCAGTAGTATAGGGGACAGACAAAACAATGAGCAGTTCTTC. Translation gives CASSIGDRQNNEQFF.

The chain has TRBV27 and TRBJ2-7; D remains unclear. CDR3 length: 13 amino acids. Looked up from germline, CDR1 is MNHEY and CDR2 is SMNVEV (reference sequence). Trimming stripped 0 bases from V and 2 bases from J, with 5 bases between. This CDR3 reads CASSLSRTYEQYF. The CDR3 coding sequence is TGTGCCAGCAGTTTATCGCGCACCTACGAGCAGTACTTC.

The J gene is TRBJ1-2, the V gene TRBV11-3; a weak D match, TRBD1 (6 bases). V was shortened by 5 bases and J by 7 bases, with 17 bases between the two germline ends. The CDR3 totals 14 residues. Per the germline V gene, CDR1 is SGHNT and CDR2 is YENEEA. The CDR3 sequence is CASSPGAGVAGYTF. CDR3 DNA sequence: TGTGCCAGCAGCCCAGGTGCAGGGGTTGCTGGCTACACCTTC.

This clone was detected only once. This chain joins TRBV4-3 and TRBJ1-4, with D maybe TRBD1 (6 bases). The V end lost 0 bases, the J end lost 4 bases, and 12 bases lay between the germline ends. The germline gives CDR1 LGHNA, CDR2 YSLEER. CDR3 length equals 16 residues. The CDR3 bases are TGCGCCAGCAGCCAAGAGGTGGACAGCCTTAATGAAAAACTGTTTTTT. This codes for CASSQEVDSLNEKLFF.

The chain links TRBV29-1 to TRBJ1-2, with 7 bases identical to TRBD1. The germline CDR1 and CDR2 sequences are SQVTM and ANQGSEA. The CDR3 has 11 amino acids. With 7 bases clipped from V and 3 bases from J, the junction kept 2 bases outside the gene matches. The CDR3 coding sequence is TGCAGCGCGGGGACAGACTATGGCTACACCTTC. Its translation: CSAGTDYGYTF.

The CDR3 is CASSLEVVVRGYTF. Here the CDR3 DNA reads TGTGCCAGCAGCTTAGAGGTGGTAGTCAGGGGCTACACCTTC. The chain combines TRBV7-9 with TRBJ1-2, with D unresolved. V gave up 1 base and J gave up 8 bases, with 14 bases separating them. The CDR3 is 14 amino acids. Per the germline V gene, CDR1 is SEHNR and CDR2 is FQNEAQ (reference sequence).

This clone has a handful of counts. The chain couples TRBV27 to TRBJ2-2, with a possible D match to TRBD1 (5 bases). Germline V gene lookup returns CDR1 MNHEY and CDR2 SMNVEV (reference sequence). Trimming pared 6 bases from V and 0 bases from J, leaving 5 bases between. The CDR3 is made up of 13 amino acids. The CDR3 nucleotides read TGTGCCAGCAGGGACACGAACACCGGGGAGCTGTTTTTT. Translated: CASRDTNTGELFF.

This clone was observed a single time. This chain uses TRBV23-1 with TRBJ1-5; TRBD1 agrees at 7 bases. TRBV23-1 is an ORF, and what it does is uncertain. Unmatched junction bases numbered 8, after V lost 7 bases and J lost 2 bases. The CDR3 is made up of 15 amino acids. The CDR3 DNA sequence: TGCGCCAGCAACACAGGGGTCGCGGGCAATCAGCCCCAGCATTTT. Translation: CASNTGVAGNQPQHF.

The chain has TRBV7-8 and TRBJ2-3; 10 nucleotides match TRBD2. The CDR3 spans 17 residues. Germline V gene lookup returns CDR1 SGHVS and CDR2 FQNEAQ. Trimming cost V 5 bases and J 8 bases; bases outside gene matches: 16. Here the CDR3 reads CASSPTRLAGPGGTQYF. The CDR3 DNA reads TGTGCCAGCAGCCCGACGCGACTAGCGGGCCCGGGGGGTACGCAGTATTTT.

This clone appeared a single time. The CDR3 DNA sequence: TGTGCCAGCAGCCACGGGACTGGAAACATTCAGTACTTC. It translates to CASSHGTGNIQYF. The chain recombines TRBV11-3 with TRBJ2-4; maybe TRBD2 (6 bases). Germline V gene sequence: CDR1 SGHNT, CDR2 YENEEA. V was pared by 5 bases and J by 6 bases, with 11 bases between. The CDR3 has 13 residues.

This clone was seen only a few times. The chain uses TRBV4-1 and TRBJ2-2; 9 bases fit TRBD1. With 2 bases clipped from V and 4 bases from J, the junction kept 2 bases outside the gene matches. Germline CDR1 is MGHRA and CDR2 is YSYEKL. CDR3 length: 15 residues. DNA for the CDR3: TGCGCCAGCAGCCAATCGACAGGGGGCACCGGGGAGCTGTTTTTT. The encoded protein is CASSQSTGGTGELFF.

CDR3 sequence reads: CASSRQGTGANVLTF. The CDR3 DNA follows: TGTGCCAGCAGCCGACAGGGGACTGGGGCCAACGTCCTGACTTTC. The J gene is TRBJ2-6, the V gene TRBV27; TRBD1 matches 8 bases. CDR3 length: 15 residues. J lost 2 bases, V lost 6 bases, and 3 bases had no gene match. Germline CDR1 reads MNHEY; CDR2 reads SMNVEV (reference sequence).

This chain uses TRBV28 with TRBJ2-7, with D hard to call. CDR3 size: 12 residues. The V end lost 4 bases, the J end lost 2 bases, and 6 bases lay between the germline ends. Germline V lookup: CDR1 MDHEN, CDR2 SYDVKM. The CDR3 loop reads CASSSQTYEQYF. The CDR3 coding sequence is TGTGCCAGCAGTTCACAGACCTACGAGCAGTACTTC. Full variable domain (remainder filled in from reference TRBV28 and TRBJ2-7): DVKVTQSSRYLVKRTGEKVFLECVQDMDHENMFWYRQDPGLGLRLIYFSYDVKMKEKGDIPEGYSVSREKKERFSLILESASTNQTSMYLCASSSQTYEQYFGPGTRLTVT.

The chain carries TRBV7-2 and TRBJ2-1; tentatively, D is TRBD2 (6 bases). Germline V gene sequence: CDR1 SGHTA, CDR2 FQGNSA. With 2 bases removed from V and 5 bases from J, the gap between germline ends came to 16 bases. CDR3 length: 16 residues. The CDR3 protein is CASSLWAEGNHNEQFF. CDR3 DNA sequence: TGTGCCAGCAGCTTATGGGCGGAGGGCAATCACAATGAGCAGTTCTTC.

The chain links TRBV9 to TRBJ1-5, with D possibly being TRBD1 (5 bases). The CDR3 totals 17 residues. Germline V gene lookup returns CDR1 SGDLS and CDR2 YYNGEE. With 4 bases removed from V and 0 bases from J, the gap between germline ends came to 17 bases. DNA for the CDR3: TGTGCCAGCAGCCAACACCAGGGATTATATAGCAATCAGCCCCAGCATTTT. Residues: CASSQHQGLYSNQPQHF.

The V gene is TRBV14, the J gene TRBJ2-2; D might be TRBD2 (5 bases). Trimming stripped 4 bases from V and 7 bases from J, with 10 bases between. The germline CDR1 and CDR2 sequences are SGHDN and FVKESK. The CDR3 extends over 13 amino acids. The CDR3 DNA reads as TGTGCCAGCAGCCCCATGAGGGACGGGGAGCTGTTTTTT. Translating gives CASSPMRDGELFF.